This T cell receptor (beta chain) stems from a study of Graves' ophthalmopathy and Graves' hyperthyroidism. Notes on the study in general: This model predicted ophthalmopathy progression (sensitivity 70% to 71%, specificity 72.22%). In blood appeared most of the expanded thyroid clonotypes whose frequency exceeded 0.001.

Comments on this clonotype: What it binds is not known.

Using RNA transcripts, the TCR beta CDR3 regions were amplified. RT-PCR in the first round used HTBI primers; a second-round multiplex PCR followed. TCRdb re-analysed the multiplex PCR reads in MiXCR, keeping a single row per CDR3 protein. The table includes about 230,000 distinct CDR3 sequences, 45% detected once. Other autoimmune diseases, uncontrolled infections, pregnancy or lactation ruled patients out of participation. With V trimmed by 2 bases and J by 1 base, 7 bases remained unmatched. CDR1 and CDR2 (germline): MDHEN, SYDVKM. The CDR3 length is 16 residues. Sequenced sample: peripheral blood. The chain joins TRBV28 to TRBJ2-5, with TRBD1 matching over 7 bases. The clonotype was recovered from an adult man with Graves' ophthalmopathy. Written as DNA, the CDR3 is TGTGCCAGCAGTTTAAGCACAGGGGACCCCCAAGAGACCCAGTACTTC. Amino acids: CASSLSTGDPQETQYF. The variable domain in full, completed from reference TRBV28 and TRBJ2-5, reads DVKVTQSSRYLVKRTGEKVFLECVQDMDHENMFWYRQDPGLGLRLIYFSYDVKMKEKGDIPEGYSVSREKKERFSLILESASTNQTSMYLCASSLSTGDPQETQYFGPGTRLLVL.